This T cell receptor beta chain was captured by sequencing in a study of blood T cell repertoires in COVID-19. Background on the study: Italy, Spain and the United States were the sources of the convalescent and acute COVID-19 samples. From T cells, B-cell-depleted T cells, or PBMCs came the material, which was cDNA or gDNA.

V lost 4 bases, J lost 3 bases, and 15 bases lay in between. This CDR3 region has 15 residues. Germline V gene sequence: CDR1 MGHDK, CDR2 SYGVNS. Original methodology: Estimates of nucleated cell counts were drawn from the amplification of reference gene primers. TCRdb's copy holds only in-frame clones and misses some; the assay was immunoSEQ multiplex PCR. V, J and clone size reflect that table, while D and trimming were determined from the DNA. The sample includes more than 85,000 clones, 85% seen only once; the top ten take 4% to 5%. Sequencing input: peripheral blood. J is TRBJ1-2 and V is TRBV25-1; D unclear. The TCR originated in a man over 45 with acute or convalescent COVID-19. Here the CDR3 DNA reads TGTGCCAGCAGTGCCCCGGAGAGGGCGCACTATGGCTACACCTTC. Its protein is CASSAPERAHYGYTF.